The clone carrying this TCR beta chain was recorded a few times. Its specificity is not known. Through a sample-barcoded 5' primer and a J-beta primer mix, a second PCR was run for about 6 to 11 cycles. TCRdb passed the 5' RACE reads through MiXCR, listing each CDR3 protein once. The sample contains 450,000 to 700,000 distinct CDR3 sequences, 25% to 30% of which appear only once. The entry originates in a study of blood T cells in healthy people across ages. Study results and limitations: Whereas aged donors had fewer naive CD4+ cells, long-lived donors had more of them and higher diversity.

This CDR3 contains 13 residues. Germline V lookup: CDR1 DFQATT, CDR2 SNEGSKA (reference sequence). Trimming left V 1 base short and J 5 bases short, with 10 bases between. Each donor gave ten milliliters of peripheral blood. Isolated PBMCs totaled at least 7 million in each sample. Samples each yielded at least 6 micrograms of total RNA. The chain combines TRBV20-1 with TRBJ2-3; D unresolved. Source material: blood. The TCR originated in a woman between 70 and 85 years old in good health. The CDR3 sequence is CSARAGSRDTQYF. The CDR3 nucleotides are TGCAGTGCTAGAGCCGGCTCCAGAGATACGCAGTATTTT.